The next 24 T cell receptor beta chains were all read from a single sample in a study of technical replicates of blood from a few donors. TCRdb's copy holds only in-frame clones and misses some; the assay was immunoSEQ multiplex PCR. The table lists roughly 56,000 clones, around 87% of them singletons. Sequenced input: PBMCs. Source of these receptors: a human donor in good health. Some clones in this sample may be carry-over from other donors' samples.

This clone was seen a single time. V usage is TRBV5-6 and J usage is TRBJ2-7; D possibly corresponds to TRBD2 (5 bases). V shed 2 bases and J shed 0 bases, with 12 bases lying between them. The CDR3 spans 15 residues. Germline V CDR1 and CDR2: SGHDT, YYEEEE. CDR3 nucleotide sequence: TGTGCCAGCAGCTTTCTAGGGAGTAGCTCCTACGAGCAGTACTTC. Translated, it gives CASSFLGSSSYEQYF.

This clone has only one observation. The chain joins TRBV11-2 to TRBJ2-5; D remains ambiguous. V was cut by 2 bases and J by 2 bases, with 6 bases left in between. The CDR3 covers 13 residues. Germline V gene lookup returns CDR1 SGHAT and CDR2 FQNNGV. CDR3: CASSLSSQETQYF. CDR3 bases: TGTGCCAGCAGCTTATCCAGTCAAGAGACCCAGTACTTC.

The chain combines TRBV13 with TRBJ2-7, with 10 positions matching TRBD1. V was clipped by 2 bases and J by 9 bases; unmatched bases: 10. Per the germline V gene, CDR1 is PRHDT and CDR2 is FYEKMQ (reference sequence). The CDR3 totals 15 residues. The CDR3 reads CASSLRTGGVGGQYF. DNA for the CDR3: TGTGCCAGCAGCTTAAGGACAGGGGGGGTAGGGGGGCAGTACTTC. The entire variable domain, with the rest obtained from reference TRBV13 and TRBJ2-7, is as follows: AAGVIQSPRHLIKEKRETATLKCYPIPRHDTVYWYQQGPGQDPQFLISFYEKMQSDKGSIPDRFSAQQFSDYHSELNMSSLELGDSALYFCASSLRTGGVGGQYFGPGTRLTVT.

This clone was found many times. The chain couples TRBV19 to TRBJ2-7, with D possibly being TRBD1 (5 bases). CDR3 length: 15 residues. Germline CDR1 reads LNHDA; CDR2 reads SQIVND (reference sequence). V dropped 8 bases and J dropped 0 bases, with 17 bases sitting between them. CDR3 coding DNA: TGTGCCAGTTCTAGGCTAGGGGCAGCCTCCTACGAGCAGTACTTC. This encodes CASSRLGAASYEQYF.

The V gene is TRBV5-1, the J gene TRBJ2-7; D might be TRBD1 (5 bases). The germline V gene encodes CDR1 SGHRS and CDR2 YFSETQ. The CDR3 extends over 14 amino acids. V was shortened by 2 bases and J by 2 bases, with 11 bases between the two germline ends. The CDR3 region has the DNA TGCGCCAGCAGCTTTGCAGGGATTACCTACGAGCAGTACTTC. Its translation is CASSFAGITYEQYF.

The V gene is TRBV2, the J gene TRBJ1-1, with D maybe TRBD1 (6 bases). Trimming cost V 8 bases and J 0 bases, with 13 bases left between them. The CDR3 has 14 amino acids. Germline V gives CDR1 SNHLY, CDR2 FYNNEI. The DNA for the CDR3 is TGTGCCAGCCGAGGGACAAACATGAACACTGAAGCTTTCTTT. This translates into CASRGTNMNTEAFF.

About this clone itself: The sample carries other DNA sequences with the same CDR3. This rearrangement joins TRBV7-9 to TRBJ2-5; D is unclear. The germline CDR1 and CDR2 sequences are SEHNR and FQNEAQ (reference sequence). This CDR3 comprises 11 residues. The V and J ends lost 4 bases and 4 bases respectively, with 4 bases between them. The CDR3 is CASSSGETQYF. The CDR3 DNA is TGTGCCAGCAGCTCGGGAGAGACCCAGTACTTC.

The rearrangement joins TRBV7-9 to TRBJ2-7; 14 bases align to TRBD2. Unmatched junction bases numbered 10, after V lost 0 bases and J lost 6 bases. The CDR3 runs 18 residues. Germline CDR1 is SEHNR and CDR2 is FQNEAQ (reference sequence). CDR3 sequence (DNA): TGTGCCAGCAGCTTAGCGGGACCGGGACTAGCGGGAGTGGGCGAGCAGTACTTC. This encodes CASSLAGPGLAGVGEQYF. Variable domain in full (rest from reference TRBV7-9 and TRBJ2-7): DTGVSQNPRHKITKRGQNVTFRCDPISEHNRLYWYRQTLGQGPEFLTYFQNEAQLEKSRLLSDRFSAERPKGSFSTLEIQRTEQGDSAMYLCASSLAGPGLAGVGEQYFGPGTRLTVT.

V gene TRBV2 combines with J gene TRBJ1-2; the D gene is possibly TRBD1 (5 bases). The CDR3 runs to 15 residues. Trimming stripped 5 bases from V and 2 bases from J, with 15 bases between. The V gene's germline CDR1 is SNHLY and CDR2 FYNNEI. The CDR3 DNA follows: TGTGCCAGCAGTTTTACGGGGACTCAAAACTATGGCTACACCTTC. As protein: CASSFTGTQNYGYTF.

The chain joins TRBV7-9 to TRBJ2-7, with D perhaps matching TRBD2 (6 bases). Trimming pared 1 base from V and 6 bases from J, leaving 13 bases between. The CDR3 has 14 residues. Germline V gene lookup returns CDR1 SEHNR and CDR2 FQNEAQ (reference sequence). The CDR3 protein is CASSLGAGLGEQYF. CDR3 nucleotide sequence: TGTGCCAGCAGCTTAGGGGCGGGGTTGGGCGAGCAGTACTTC.

This clone was picked up a small number of times. Other nucleotide sequences from this sample produce the same CDR3. V usage is TRBV4-3 and J usage is TRBJ2-7; 7 bases are shared with TRBD2. The length of the CDR3 is 15 residues. After removal of 0 bases from V and 3 bases from J, the junction contained 5 bases not matched to a gene. CDR1 and CDR2 (germline): LGHNA, YSLEER. The CDR3 nucleotides are TGCGCCAGCAGCCAAGATCAGCGGGGCAGCTACGAGCAGTACTTC. Its protein is CASSQDQRGSYEQYF.

The chain couples TRBV2 to TRBJ1-2; 9 positions agree with TRBD1. Trimming took 3 bases from V and 5 from J; bases not matched to a gene: 1. In germline, CDR1 is SNHLY, CDR2 FYNNEI. The CDR3 has 13 residues. CDR3 residues: CASSEGQGYGYTF. As DNA, the CDR3 is TGTGCCAGCAGTGAGGGACAGGGATATGGCTACACCTTC.

V gene TRBV11-1 combines with J gene TRBJ2-2; a possible D gene is TRBD1 (5 bases). V gave up 1 base and J gave up 8 bases, with 17 bases separating them. Germline V gene data show CDR1 as SGHAT and CDR2 as FQDESV (reference sequence). This CDR3 contains 16 residues. The CDR3 spells CASSLVARAARGELFF. In nucleotides, the CDR3 is TGTGCCAGCAGCTTAGTGGCCAGGGCGGCACGGGGGGAGCTGTTTTTT.

V and J are TRBV2 and TRBJ2-3; D is ambiguous. CDR3 length equals 12 residues. Germline values: CDR1 SNHLY, CDR2 FYNNEI. V was shortened by 6 bases and J by 4 bases, with 8 bases between the two germline ends. CDR3 sequence: CASRRLSDTQYF. The CDR3 nucleotides read TGTGCCAGCAGGAGACTCTCAGATACGCAGTATTTT. Using reference TRBV2 and TRBJ2-3 for the parts outside the CDR3, the full variable domain is EPEVTQTPSHQVTQMGQEVILRCVPISNHLYFYWYRQILGQKVEFLVSFYNNEISEKSEIFDDQFSVERPDGSNFTLKIRSTKLEDSAMYFCASRRLSDTQYFGPGTRLTVL.

The chain has TRBV21-1 and TRBJ2-7; the table's D call of TRBD2 was not tested on the DNA. TRBV21-1 constitutes a pseudogene. The CDR3 is 15 amino acids. Written as DNA, the CDR3 is TGTGCCAGCAGCCCGAGACTAGCGGGATCGGGGCAGCAGTACTTC. It codes for CASSPRLAGSGQQYF.

A few counts support this clone. V usage is TRBV30 and J usage is TRBJ2-4, with unresolved D. CDR1 and CDR2 (germline): GTSNPN, SVGIG (reference sequence). The CDR3 has 15 residues. Trimming left V 1 base short and J 0 bases short, with 10 bases between. The CDR3 protein is CAWSGQLLAKNIQYF. Here the CDR3 DNA reads TGTGCCTGGAGTGGTCAACTCCTAGCCAAAAACATTCAGTACTTC.

V and J are TRBV12-5 and TRBJ2-5; TRBD2 agrees at 9 bases. Germline V CDR1 and CDR2: LGHNT, FRNRAP. J lost 5 bases, V lost 3 bases, and 13 bases had no gene match. The CDR3 has 17 residues. DNA of the CDR3: TGTGCTAGTGGTTTTTCGTTGCGCGGGGGGGCCGGGGAGACCCAGTACTTC. Its translation is CASGFSLRGGAGETQYF.

The chain uses TRBV7-2 and TRBJ2-7, with TRBD2 matching over 9 bases. CDR1 and CDR2 from the germline V gene are SGHTA and FQGNSA. J gave up 8 bases and V 1 base, and 6 bases lay outside the gene matches. This CDR3 spans 14 amino acids. CDR3 DNA sequence: TGTGCCAGCAGCTTAGGGGTTAGCGGGGGTAAGCAGTACTTC. This encodes CASSLGVSGGKQYF.

The rearrangement links TRBV2 to TRBJ1-1; no firm D call. Trimming removed 6 bases from V and 7 bases from J, with 21 bases in between. CDR1 is SNHLY, CDR2 FYNNEI, per germline. The CDR3 is 15 residues long. This CDR3 is CASRAGTLEHGEAFF. The CDR3 DNA reads TGTGCCAGCAGAGCCGGAACGCTAGAACATGGTGAAGCTTTCTTT.

The rearrangement uses TRBV7-9 and TRBJ2-1, with 10 bases that match TRBD2. The V gene's germline CDR1 is SEHNR and CDR2 FQNEAQ (reference sequence). Trimming took 0 bases from V and 3 from J; bases not matched to a gene: 2. This CDR3 spans 16 amino acids. The CDR3 is CASSLAGLASYNEQFF. The CDR3 DNA reads TGTGCCAGCAGCTTAGCGGGACTAGCGAGCTACAATGAGCAGTTCTTC.

The V gene is TRBV5-6, the J gene TRBJ1-2; the D gene is possibly TRBD1 (6 bases). The CDR3 extends over 19 amino acids. Germline CDR1 SGHDT, CDR2 YYEEEE. V was clipped by 2 bases and J by 4 bases, with 27 bases between them. DNA of the CDR3: TGTGCCAGCAGCTTTATTACCGGGACACCCGAGAGTTATGGCTATGGCTACACCTTC. It encodes CASSFITGTPESYGYGYTF.

The chain links TRBV4-3 to TRBJ1-2; D unresolved. Deletions cut 0 bases from V and 7 bases from J, with 27 bases between. The CDR3 has 19 residues. Germline V gene sequence: CDR1 LGHNA, CDR2 YSLEER. CDR3 amino acids: CASSQDKFPRLTKRSGYTF. CDR3 nucleotides: TGCGCCAGCAGCCAAGATAAGTTCCCGAGACTCACTAAGAGATCTGGCTACACCTTC.

The CDR3 coding sequence is TGTGCCAGCAGTTCGGGACAGGGAAGTTCACCCCTCCACTTT. It yields the protein CASSSGQGSSPLHF. The rearrangement joins TRBV2 to TRBJ1-6, with 9 nucleotides matching TRBD1. The V gene's germline CDR1 is SNHLY and CDR2 FYNNEI. CDR3 length: 14 amino acids. Losses at the gene ends were 5 bases for V and 9 bases for J; bases not matched to a gene: 5.

This clone was seen a single time. The chain carries TRBV19 and TRBJ1-1; 10 bases match TRBD1. Germline V gives CDR1 LNHDA, CDR2 SQIVND (reference sequence). The CDR3 runs to 14 residues. The ends lost 5 bases at V and 4 bases at J; junction bases unmatched: 4. This CDR3 is CASSQTGGGTEAFF. The DNA for the CDR3 is TGTGCCAGTAGTCAGACAGGGGGCGGCACTGAAGCTTTCTTT.